This is a list of T cell receptor beta chains from one sample in a study of a mutant IDH1 vaccine in newly diagnosed glioma. Assay used: immunoSEQ multiplex PCR; TCRdb lists only in-frame clones, some missing. Found here are roughly 70,000 clones, 86% of them singletons; the top ten hold 2.5% to 3.5%. Sample: PBMCs, taken from a glioma patient treated with radiotherapy, temozolomide or both. The receptors were sampled from a man in his thirties or forties with glioma. Both conserved end residues are part of each CDR3. Clone size is shown for a subset of rows, as once, few, many or a class of expanded clone.

clone_size j_call cdr3_length v_call cdr3_aa
NA TRBJ2-7 15 TRBV5-5 CASSLAAGGYYEQYF
NA TRBJ2-7 17 TRBV27 CASSLWGTGTASYEQYF
NA TRBJ1-2 16 TRBV5-4 CASSLAEGTGIYGYTF
NA TRBJ2-6 17 TRBV29-1 CSVHQGQGAGGANVLTF
few TRBJ1-5 13 TRBV5-6 CASSVLSNQPQHF
NA TRBJ1-5 18 TRBV28 CASSSITGIGSVDQPQHF
NA TRBJ1-4 17 TRBV7-9 CASSDTGGAGLNEKLFF
NA TRBJ1-2 18 TRBV5-1 CASSARRGTGGAINGYTF
NA TRBJ1-1 15 TRBV5-1 CASSLTGGLNTEAFF
NA TRBJ1-2 17 TRBV5-1 CASSRTGTGVRNYGYTF
NA TRBJ2-3 16 TRBV14 CASSATGGPRTDTQYF
NA NA 14 TRBV7-8 CASSRGQVNYEQYF
NA TRBJ2-3 14 TRBV7-2 CASSSQVSTDTQYF
NA TRBJ1-6 17 TRBV5-1 CASSTGSSRQNNSPLHF
NA TRBJ2-7 11 TRBV5-1 CASSGSYEQYF
NA TRBJ1-1 15 TRBV29-1 CSVVGSGTGNTEAFF
NA TRBJ1-2 14 TRBV5-1 CASSSPPSAYGYTF
NA TRBJ2-7 14 TRBV5-6 CASSLFGTFYEQYF
NA TRBJ1-5 14 TRBV6-1 CASSVNRGNQPQHF
NA TRBJ2-5 14 TRBV5-1 CASSLGRIQETQYF
NA TRBJ1-1 14 TRBV5-1 CASNGQGGPSQAFF
NA TRBJ2-1 13 TRBV7-8 CASSIGGLNEQFF
NA TRBJ2-5 15 TRBV6-6 CASSYPHRSGETQYF
once TRBJ1-1 14 TRBV6-1 CASSEVRGGSEAFF
NA TRBJ2-7 14 TRBV9 CASAGSATSYEQYF
NA TRBJ1-1 13 TRBV27 CASSYRVSTEAFF
NA TRBJ2-5 16 TRBV18 CASSPPSGGGRQTQYF
NA TRBJ2-5 15 TRBV10-3 CAISDGAGGIETQYF
NA TRBJ2-7 12 TRBV14 CASSQVRYEQYF
NA TRBJ1-3 13 TRBV18 CASSQDRTNTIYF
once TRBJ1-4 13 TRBV18 CASSLDSNEKLFF
NA TRBJ2-1 15 TRBV5-4 CASSRQGTAYNEQFF
NA TRBJ1-2 16 TRBV7-9 CASSSTLGVRGNGYTF
few TRBJ2-7 16 TRBV11-2 CASSLTTQGPDYEQYF
NA TRBJ2-1 11 TRBV5-1 CASSVGNEQFF
few TRBJ1-1 13 TRBV5-4 CASSLRASTEAFF
NA TRBJ2-1 16 TRBV9 CASSVAQGIVGNEQFF
NA TRBJ2-3 15 TRBV5-1 CASTRGQGDTDTQYF
NA TRBJ1-1 15 TRBV11-2 CASSRGTAFYTEAFF
NA TRBJ1-2 15 TRBV27 CASRKRTGGDYGYTF
NA TRBJ1-6 13 TRBV6-1 CASSEGVYSPLHF
NA TRBJ2-7 16 TRBV5-4 CASSSRQGRSSYEQYF
NA TRBJ2-1 13 TRBV11-2 CASSLASYNEQFF
NA TRBJ1-5 14 TRBV19 CASSLRGSNQPQHF
once TRBJ2-7 16 TRBV28 CASSPPLGQGSYEQYF
NA TRBJ1-4 17 TRBV27 CASSPRLLSDTNEKLFF
NA TRBJ1-1 13 TRBV7-9 CASSLDRNTEAFF
NA TRBJ1-3 14 TRBV5-1 CASSLDRVGNTIYF
NA TRBJ1-2 12 TRBV2 CASTGADYGYTF
NA TRBJ1-6 15 TRBV5-4 CASSLKQGIDSPLHF
few TRBJ1-4 14 TRBV19 CASSRQATNEKLFF
NA TRBJ2-7 16 TRBV29-1 CSALKWAPGQGYEQYF